This T cell receptor (beta chain) was obtained from a study of blood T cell repertoires in COVID-19. Sequencing used immunoSEQ multiplex PCR; TCRdb keeps in-frame clones, though not all of them. The sample has roughly 200,000 clones; roughly 85% are singletons. Germline lookup yields CDR1 SGHDT and CDR2 YYEEEE. This CDR3 has 12 amino acids. V gave up 4 bases and J gave up 0 bases, with 5 bases separating them. The rearrangement links TRBV5-6 to TRBJ2-7; D gene ambiguous. The receptor was derived from a man in his 60s with active or convalescent COVID-19. Sequencing was carried out using peripheral blood. The CDR3 reads CASSASSYEQYF. CDR3 nucleotides: TGTGCCAGCAGCGCGAGCTCCTACGAGCAGTACTTC.